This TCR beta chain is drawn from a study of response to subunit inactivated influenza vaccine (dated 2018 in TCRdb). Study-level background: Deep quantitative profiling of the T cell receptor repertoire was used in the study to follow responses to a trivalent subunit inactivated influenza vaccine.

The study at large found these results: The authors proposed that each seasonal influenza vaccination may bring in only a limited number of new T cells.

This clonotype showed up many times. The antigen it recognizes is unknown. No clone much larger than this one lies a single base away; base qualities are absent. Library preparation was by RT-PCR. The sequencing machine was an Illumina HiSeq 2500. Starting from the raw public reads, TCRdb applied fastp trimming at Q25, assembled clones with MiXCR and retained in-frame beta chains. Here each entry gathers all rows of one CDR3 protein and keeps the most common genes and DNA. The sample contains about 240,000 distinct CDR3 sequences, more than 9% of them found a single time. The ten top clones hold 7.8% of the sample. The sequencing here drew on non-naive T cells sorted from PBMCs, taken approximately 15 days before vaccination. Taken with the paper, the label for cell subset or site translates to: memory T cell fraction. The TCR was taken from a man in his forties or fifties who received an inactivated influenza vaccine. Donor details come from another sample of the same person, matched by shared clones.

DNA sequence: TGCAGCGTTGAAAGGGGGGGAGTGAACACTGAAGCTTTCTTT. Its product reads: CSVERGGVNTEAFF. This chain joins TRBV29-1 to TRBJ1-1, and the D gene may be TRBD1, 6 bases matching. Relative to germline, V is 2 bases shorter and J is 0 bases shorter, with 10 bases between their ends. The germline V gene supplies CDR1 SQVTM and CDR2 ANQGSEA. The CDR3 runs 14 amino acids, cysteine and phenylalanine included. Left in the record is the CDR3 DNA by itself, 42 bases read in frame from the first base.